The 20 T cell receptor beta chains below come from one sample, sequenced in a study of OX40 agonist ivuxolimab in advanced cancers. Sequenced by immunoSEQ multiplex PCR; TCRdb stores in-frame clones only, minus some. The sample lists 55,000 to 75,000 clones, around 87% occurring once. The sequencing used CD4+ or CD8+ T cells sorted from blood, collected in a trial of the OX40 agonist ivuxolimab. The source of these receptors is an adult with an advanced solid tumor such as melanoma, head and neck, liver or kidney cancer.

The genes are TRBV4-2 and TRBJ1-4; the D is unclear. Germline CDR1 reads LGHNA; CDR2 reads YNFKEQ. The CDR3 spans 16 residues. V lost 1 base and J lost 3, with 12 bases in between. CDR3 sequence: CASSQAEGGSNEKLFF. The CDR3 DNA reads TGTGCCAGCAGCCAAGCGGAGGGCGGATCTAATGAAAAACTGTTTTTT.

This clone was detected once. The rearrangement uses TRBV18 and TRBJ1-5, with D perhaps matching TRBD1 (6 bases). Germline V gives CDR1 KGHSH, CDR2 LQKENI. The CDR3 loop spans 13 amino acids. V lost 4 bases, J lost 5 bases, and 9 bases lay in between. CDR3 loop: CASSLNRDQPQHF. The CDR3 region has the DNA TGTGCCAGCTCACTTAACAGGGATCAGCCCCAGCATTTT.

V usage is TRBV13 and J usage is TRBJ1-2; D is possibly TRBD1 (6 bases). CDR3 length: 12 amino acids. Trimming took off 4 bases at V and 7 bases at J, with 10 bases between the two ends. The germline V gene has CDR1 PRHDT and CDR2 FYEKMQ (reference sequence). CDR3 sequence: CASSSPGAGYTF. The DNA for the CDR3 is TGTGCCAGCAGCTCCCCAGGGGCTGGCTACACCTTC.

The chain carries TRBV18 and TRBJ2-5; a possible D gene is TRBD1 (5 bases). There are 14 residues in the CDR3. In germline, CDR1 is KGHSH, CDR2 LQKENI. V shed 5 bases and J shed 1 base, with 11 bases lying between them. The CDR3 spells CASSARQTQETQYF. The CDR3 DNA follows: TGTGCCAGCTCAGCCCGACAGACCCAAGAGACCCAGTACTTC.

This sequence joins TRBV5-1 and TRBJ2-1; D gene unclear. V shed 0 bases and J shed 0 bases, with 7 bases lying between them. The CDR3 loop spans 15 amino acids. Germline CDR1 and CDR2: SGHRS and YFSETQ. CDR3 region: CASSLDSVSYNEQFF. The DNA for the CDR3 is TGCGCCAGCAGCTTGGATTCCGTCTCCTACAATGAGCAGTTCTTC.

The chain links TRBV28 to TRBJ2-1; D not certain. Trimming shortened V by 4 bases and J by 2 bases, and 0 bases separated the two germline ends. Germline CDR1 MDHEN, CDR2 SYDVKM. The CDR3 spans 11 residues. The DNA for the CDR3 is TGTGCCAGCAGTTCCTACAATGAGCAGTTCTTC. Protein sequence: CASSSYNEQFF.

The chain combines TRBV5-1 with TRBJ2-3; 9 bases match TRBD2. CDR3 length: 14 amino acids. Germline CDR1 and CDR2: SGHRS and YFSETQ. The V gene end was trimmed by 3 bases and the J gene end by 3 bases; junction bases not matched to a gene: 2. In DNA, the CDR3 is TGCGCCAGCAGCTCCGGACTAGCGACAGATACGCAGTATTTT. This sequence encodes CASSSGLATDTQYF.

The chain links TRBV28 to TRBJ2-1; 7 bases align to TRBD2. The ends lost 3 bases at V and 2 bases at J; junction bases unmatched: 10. CDR1 MDHEN and CDR2 SYDVKM come from the germline V gene. The CDR3 is 17 amino acids. The CDR3 coding sequence is TGTGCCAGCAGTTTTGGGAGGCGGGGGAGTGCCTACAATGAGCAGTTCTTC. Translated: CASSFGRRGSAYNEQFF.

J is TRBJ2-5 and V is TRBV7-9; 7 bases are shared with TRBD2. Germline V gives CDR1 SEHNR, CDR2 FQNEAQ (reference sequence). There are 15 residues in the CDR3. V trimming: 1 base; J trimming: 5 bases; junction bases outside the gene matches: 7. CDR3 protein: CASSLEGPRGETQYF. The CDR3 DNA is TGTGCCAGCAGCTTAGAAGGACCGCGGGGGGAGACCCAGTACTTC.

In regard to this clone: A junction end diverges from the germline sequence, so it may reflect a read error. This chain uses TRBV27 with TRBJ1-5; no reliable D call. The CDR3 extends over 11 amino acids. The germline V gene has CDR1 MNHEY and CDR2 SMNVEV (reference sequence). CDR3 in DNA: TGTGCCAGCGGTTTAGCGGGGCCCCAGCATTTT. Residues: CASGLAGPQHF.

V is TRBV9 and J is TRBJ1-4; D not certain. The ends were cut back, 1 base at V and 6 bases at J, with 7 bases in the middle. This CDR3 contains 13 residues. Per germline, CDR1 SGDLS and CDR2 YYNGEE. The CDR3, as DNA: TGTGCCAGCAGCGTATCTCCTGATGAAAAACTGTTTTTT. This gives the protein CASSVSPDEKLFF. The full variable domain, completed using reference TRBV9 and TRBJ1-4, is DSGVTQTPKHLITATGQRVTLRCSPRSGDLSVYWYQQSLDQGLQFLIQYYNGEERAKGNILERFSAQQFPDLHSELNLSSLELGDSALYFCASSVSPDEKLFFGSGTQLSVL.

The rearrangement links TRBV9 to TRBJ2-2, with 10 positions matching TRBD1. V gave up 5 bases and J gave up 5 bases; unmatched junction bases: 3. The CDR3 is 14 amino acids. CDR1 is SGDLS and CDR2 is YYNGEE in the germline V gene. This chain's CDR3 is CASRLGQGTGELFF. Written as DNA, the CDR3 is TGTGCCAGCAGGTTGGGACAGGGGACCGGGGAGCTGTTTTTT.

The chain couples TRBV19 to TRBJ1-4; no clear D. Trimming left V 3 bases short and J 0 bases short, with 11 bases between. Germline values: CDR1 LNHDA, CDR2 SQIVND (reference sequence). This CDR3 comprises 16 residues. The CDR3 is CASSMPSGATNEKLFF. In DNA, the CDR3 is TGTGCCAGTAGTATGCCCTCGGGAGCAACTAATGAAAAACTGTTTTTT.

The chain recombines TRBV19 with TRBJ1-5, with TRBD1 matching over 8 bases. With 7 bases clipped from V and 1 base from J, the junction kept 6 bases outside the gene matches. Germline V gives CDR1 LNHDA, CDR2 SQIVND (reference sequence). There are 15 residues in the CDR3. The CDR3 DNA reads as TGTGCCAGTACCCCGACAGGGGAAAGCAATCAGCCCCAGCATTTT. This gives the protein CASTPTGESNQPQHF.

This chain joins TRBV28 and TRBJ2-3; D uncertain. Trimming stripped 8 bases from V and 10 bases from J, with 19 bases between. CDR3 size: 13 residues. CDR1 and CDR2 (germline): MDHEN, SYDVKM. The CDR3 loop reads CASGVERVGAQYF. CDR3 nucleotides: TGTGCCAGCGGTGTGGAGAGAGTTGGAGCGCAGTATTTT.

The chain employs TRBV19 and TRBJ1-3, with D perhaps matching TRBD1 (6 bases). Looked up from germline, CDR1 is LNHDA and CDR2 is SQIVND (reference sequence). The CDR3 contains 14 residues. The V end was cut by 3 bases, the J end by 4 bases, with 10 bases between. The CDR3 loop is CASSIGGTGNTIYF. The CDR3, as DNA: TGTGCCAGTAGTATCGGGGGCACGGGAAACACCATATATTTT.

The rearrangement links TRBV6-1 to TRBJ1-1; D gene uncertain. Germline CDR1 is MNHNS and CDR2 is SASEGT. Trimming stripped 4 bases from V and 2 bases from J, with 8 bases between. The CDR3 totals 13 residues. CDR3 in amino acids: CASSGHDNTEAFF. The CDR3 DNA reads as TGTGCCAGCAGTGGACACGATAACACTGAAGCTTTCTTT.

The chain couples TRBV10-3 to TRBJ2-1, with TRBD2 identical over 14 bases. With V trimmed by 9 bases and J by 9 bases, 1 base remained unmatched. The germline V gene encodes CDR1 ENHRY and CDR2 SYGVKD. The CDR3 covers 12 residues. In DNA, the CDR3 is TGTGCCATGGGGACTAGCGGGGGTGAGCAGTTCTTC. This translates into CAMGTSGGEQFF.

CDR3 in amino acids: CARSLLRLAAGNEQFF. The DNA for the CDR3 is TGTGCCAGAAGCTTGCTACGACTAGCGGCTGGCAATGAGCAGTTCTTC. The chain has TRBV5-3 and TRBJ2-1; TRBD2 agrees at 9 bases. TRBV5-3 is reported as an ORF; its role is uncertain. The CDR3 sequence is 16 residues long. The V gene end was trimmed by 1 base and the J gene end by 6 bases; junction bases not matched to a gene: 8.

This clone was counted once. The V and J genes are TRBV7-8 and TRBJ2-3, with 14 bases matching TRBD2. Unmatched junction bases numbered 6, after V lost 9 bases and J lost 4 bases. This CDR3 is 15 amino acids long. The germline CDR1 and CDR2 sequences are SGHVS and FQNEAQ. The CDR3 protein is CASHEGLAGADTQYF. The CDR3 DNA is TGTGCCAGTCACGAGGGACTAGCGGGAGCAGATACGCAGTATTTT.